This is a list of T cell receptor beta chains from one sample in a study of blood T cell repertoires in COVID-19. Profiled with immunoSEQ multiplex PCR; TCRdb holds only in-frame clones, not every one. Of just over 80,000 clones listed, over 60% are singletons. The source material was peripheral blood. The receptors were gathered from a woman of 80 years or more with active or convalescent COVID-19. The CDR3 runs from the conserved cysteine through the conserved F or W. Fields, in order: J gene, D gene, clone size, V gene, CDR3 protein, CDR3 DNA. D genes are given only for firm matches. Size is stated for part of the rows, as once, few or many counts, or as a class when the clone is expanded.

>TRBJ1-2|-|-|TRBV12-3/TRBV12-4
CASSPTGLDGYTF
TGTGCCAGCAGTCCTACAGGGCTCGATGGCTACACCTTC
>TRBJ2-1|-|-|TRBV5-1
CASSLSRGSYNEQFF
TGCGCCAGCAGCTTGAGTCGGGGGTCCTACAATGAGCAGTTCTTC
>TRBJ2-5|TRBD1|few|TRBV18
CASSLRQGQETQYF
TGTGCCAGCTCACTGCGACAGGGCCAAGAGACCCAGTACTTC
>TRBJ1-4|-|-|TRBV4-1
CASSRGSYLNEKLFF
TGCGCCAGCAGCCGGGGCTCGTACCTTAATGAAAAACTGTTTTTT
>TRBJ1-2|-|-|TRBV3-1/TRBV3-2
CASSRQVGGGRGYGYTF
TGTGCCAGCAGCCGACAGGTCGGGGGGGGCAGGGGATATGGCTACACCTTC
>TRBJ1-5|TRBD1|-|TRBV27
CASSLGGGIGNQPQHF
TGTGCCAGCAGTCTAGGAGGGGGCATTGGCAATCAGCCCCAGCATTTT
>TRBJ2-5|-|few|TRBV18
CASSPLGRGLQETQYF
TGTGCCAGCTCACCACTGGGCAGGGGCTTACAAGAGACCCAGTACTTC
>TRBJ2-5|-|-|TRBV5-1
CASSPSGRTQYF
TGCGCCAGCAGCCCATCTGGCCGGACCCAGTACTTC
>TRBJ1-3|-|-|TRBV4-3
CASSQGAGVENTIYF
TGCGCCAGCAGCCAAGGGGCGGGGGTCGAAAACACCATATATTTT
>TRBJ2-2|-|-|TRBV25-1
CASRQDYTGELFF
TGTGCCAGCCGACAGGACTACACCGGGGAGCTGTTTTTT
>TRBJ1-4|-|once|TRBV15
CATSNPGPGGSNEKLFF
TGTGCCACCAGCAACCCTGGGCCCGGGGGATCTAATGAAAAACTGTTTTTT
>TRBJ1-5|-|-|TRBV5-5
CASSLTGNQPQHF
TGTGCCAGCAGTCTGACAGGCAATCAGCCCCAGCATTTT
>TRBJ1-1|TRBD1|-|TRBV6-6
CASSPPGQTKGEAFF
TGTGCCAGCAGTCCCCCGGGACAGACTAAAGGTGAAGCTTTCTTT
>TRBJ2-1|TRBD2|-|TRBV6-2/TRBV6-3
CASSLVWSTSAYNEQFF
TGTGCCAGCAGTTTAGTCTGGAGCACTAGCGCATACAATGAGCAGTTCTTC
>TRBJ1-3|TRBD1|-|TRBV4-3
CASSSGTGNPGNTIYF
TGCGCCAGCAGCTCCGGGACAGGGAACCCCGGAAACACCATATATTTT
>TRBJ1-2|-|-|TRBV11-2
CASSLDAQGLYTF
TGTGCCAGCAGCTTAGATGCGCAGGGGCTCTACACCTTC
>TRBJ2-5|TRBD2|-|TRBV7-9
CASSPGGAGETQYF
TGTGCCAGCAGCCCCGGGGGGGCAGGGGAGACCCAGTACTTC
>TRBJ2-5|-|-|TRBV12-3/TRBV12-4
CASSLGREETQYF
TGTGCCAGCAGTTTGGGGAGAGAAGAGACCCAGTACTTC
>TRBJ2-3|TRBD2|-|TRBV7-8
CASSFSGDITDTQYF
TGTGCCAGCAGCTTCAGCGGGGATATCACAGATACGCAGTATTTT
>TRBJ2-2|-|-|TRBV12-3/TRBV12-4
CASTGNTGELFF
TGTGCCAGCACGGGAAACACCGGGGAGCTGTTTTTT
>TRBJ2-2|-|few|TRBV19
CASSNRLRNTGELFF
TGTGCCAGTAGTAACCGACTAAGGAACACCGGGGAGCTGTTTTTT
>TRBJ2-1|-|-|TRBV18
CASSQGPPWNEQFF
TGTGCCAGCTCCCAGGGGCCTCCTTGGAATGAGCAGTTCTTC
>TRBJ1-1|-|-|TRBV5-4
CASSGGSHTEAFF
TGTGCCAGCAGCGGAGGGAGCCACACTGAAGCTTTCTTT
>TRBJ2-1|-|-|TRBV2
CASSEVRGFEQFF
TGTGCCAGCAGTGAGGTGCGGGGCTTTGAGCAGTTCTTC
>TRBJ1-2|-|-|TRBV7-9
CASSSSAAENYGYTF
TGTGCCAGCAGCTCAAGCGCAGCAGAGAACTATGGCTACACCTTC
>TRBJ2-2|-|-|TRBV10-3
CAISEPRAGTGELFF
TGTGCCATCAGTGAGCCCAGGGCAGGTACCGGGGAGCTGTTTTTT
>TRBJ2-5|-|-|TRBV11-2
CASSLVLTAETQYF
TGTGCCAGCAGCTTAGTATTGACTGCAGAGACCCAGTACTTC
>TRBJ1-2|-|medium-sized|TRBV12-3/TRBV12-4
CASSSSTSYGYTF
TGTGCCAGCAGTTCCTCGACAAGCTATGGCTACACCTTC
>TRBJ2-7|-|-|TRBV5-4
CASSLTRGEQYF
TGTGCCAGCAGCTTGACCCGGGGCGAGCAGTACTTC
>TRBJ1-4|-|few|TRBV4-3
CASSQGKGGGSEKLFF
TGCGCCAGCAGCCAAGGCAAGGGAGGCGGTTCAGAAAAACTGTTTTTT
>TRBJ1-6|-|-|TRBV28
CASSPGGTYNSPLHF
TGTGCCAGCAGTCCCGGGGGGACGTATAATTCACCCCTCCACTTT
>TRBJ1-2|-|once|TRBV18
CASSPPTGTSSYTF
TGTGCCAGCTCACCACCCACAGGGACCAGCAGCTACACCTTC
>TRBJ1-1|TRBD1|-|TRBV3-1/TRBV3-2
CASSLGQEGNTEAFF
TGTGCCAGCAGCCTCGGACAGGAGGGGAACACTGAAGCTTTCTTT